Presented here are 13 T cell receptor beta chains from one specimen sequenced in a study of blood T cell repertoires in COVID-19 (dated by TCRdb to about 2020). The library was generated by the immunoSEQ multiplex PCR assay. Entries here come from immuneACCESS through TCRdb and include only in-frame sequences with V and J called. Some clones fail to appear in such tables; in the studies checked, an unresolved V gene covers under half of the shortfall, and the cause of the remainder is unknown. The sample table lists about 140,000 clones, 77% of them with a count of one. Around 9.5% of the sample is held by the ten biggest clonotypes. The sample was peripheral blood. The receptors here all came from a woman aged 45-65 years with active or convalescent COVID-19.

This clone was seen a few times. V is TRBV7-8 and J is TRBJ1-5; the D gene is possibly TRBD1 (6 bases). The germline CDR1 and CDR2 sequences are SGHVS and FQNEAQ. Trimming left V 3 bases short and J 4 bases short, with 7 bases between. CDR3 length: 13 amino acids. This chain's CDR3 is CASSFQGNQPQHF. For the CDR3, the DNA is TGTGCCAGCAGCTTCCAGGGGAATCAGCCCCAGCATTTT.

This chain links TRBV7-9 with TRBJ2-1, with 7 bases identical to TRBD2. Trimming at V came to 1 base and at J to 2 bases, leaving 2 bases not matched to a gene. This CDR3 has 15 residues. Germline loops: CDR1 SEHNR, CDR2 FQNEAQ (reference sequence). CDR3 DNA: TGTGCCAGCAGCTTAGTGGGAGGGGCCTACAATGAGCAGTTCTTC. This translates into CASSLVGGAYNEQFF.

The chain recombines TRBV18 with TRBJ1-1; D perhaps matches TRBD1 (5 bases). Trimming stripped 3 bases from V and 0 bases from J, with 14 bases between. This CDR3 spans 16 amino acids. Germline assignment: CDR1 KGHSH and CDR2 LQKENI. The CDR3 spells CASSPRQGQMNTEAFF. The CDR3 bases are TGTGCCAGCTCACCCAGGCAGGGTCAAATGAACACTGAAGCTTTCTTT.

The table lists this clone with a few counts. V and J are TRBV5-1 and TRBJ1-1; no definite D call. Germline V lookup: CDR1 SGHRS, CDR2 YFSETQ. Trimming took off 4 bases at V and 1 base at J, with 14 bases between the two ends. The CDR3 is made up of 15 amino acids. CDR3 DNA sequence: TGCGCCAGCAGCCCGGAGGCCGTCCCGAACACTGAAGCTTTCTTT. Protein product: CASSPEAVPNTEAFF.

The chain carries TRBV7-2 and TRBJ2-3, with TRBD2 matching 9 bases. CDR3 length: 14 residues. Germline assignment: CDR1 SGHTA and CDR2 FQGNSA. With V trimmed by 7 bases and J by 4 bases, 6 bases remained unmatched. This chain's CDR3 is CASKSAGGADTQYF. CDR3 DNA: TGTGCCAGCAAATCAGCGGGAGGTGCAGATACGCAGTATTTT.

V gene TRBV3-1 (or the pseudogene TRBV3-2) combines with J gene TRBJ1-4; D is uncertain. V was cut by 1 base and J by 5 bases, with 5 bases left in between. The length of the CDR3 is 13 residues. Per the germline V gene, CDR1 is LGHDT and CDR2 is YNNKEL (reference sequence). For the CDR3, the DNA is TGTGCCAGCAGCCAAGCCGGGAATGAAAAACTGTTTTTT. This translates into CASSQAGNEKLFF.

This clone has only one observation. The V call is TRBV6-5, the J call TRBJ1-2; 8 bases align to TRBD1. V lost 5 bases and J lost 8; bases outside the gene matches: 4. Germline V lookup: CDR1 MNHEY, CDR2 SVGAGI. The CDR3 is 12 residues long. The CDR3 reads CASSRQGNGYTF. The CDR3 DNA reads TGTGCCAGCAGTAGACAGGGGAACGGCTACACCTTC.

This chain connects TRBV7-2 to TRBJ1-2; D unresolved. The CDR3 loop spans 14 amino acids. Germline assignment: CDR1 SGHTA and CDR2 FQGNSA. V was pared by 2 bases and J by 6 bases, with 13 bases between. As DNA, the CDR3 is TGTGCCAGCAGCTTATTAGCGCAGCCCCATGGCTACACCTTC. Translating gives CASSLLAQPHGYTF.

The CDR3 loop is CASSPGEPRVDTQYF. The CDR3, as DNA: TGTGCCAGCAGCCCCGGGGAGCCCCGAGTCGATACGCAGTATTTT. The V gene is TRBV6-5, the J gene TRBJ2-3, with TRBD2 as a possible D gene (5 bases). The CDR3 is made up of 15 amino acids. V was clipped by 6 bases and J by 6 bases, with 19 bases between them. In germline, CDR1 is MNHEY, CDR2 SVGAGI.

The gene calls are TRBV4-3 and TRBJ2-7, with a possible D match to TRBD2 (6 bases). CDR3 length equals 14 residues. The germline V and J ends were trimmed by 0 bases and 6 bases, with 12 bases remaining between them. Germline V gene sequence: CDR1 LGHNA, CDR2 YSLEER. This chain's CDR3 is CASSQEIAGSEQYF. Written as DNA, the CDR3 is TGCGCCAGCAGCCAAGAGATCGCGGGGAGCGAGCAGTACTTC.

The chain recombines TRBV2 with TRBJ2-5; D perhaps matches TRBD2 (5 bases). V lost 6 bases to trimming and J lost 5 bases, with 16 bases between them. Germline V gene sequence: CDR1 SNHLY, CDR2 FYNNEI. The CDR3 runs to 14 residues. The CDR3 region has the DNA TGTGCCAGCAGACCCAATGGTGGGAGTGAGACCCAGTACTTC. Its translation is CASRPNGGSETQYF.

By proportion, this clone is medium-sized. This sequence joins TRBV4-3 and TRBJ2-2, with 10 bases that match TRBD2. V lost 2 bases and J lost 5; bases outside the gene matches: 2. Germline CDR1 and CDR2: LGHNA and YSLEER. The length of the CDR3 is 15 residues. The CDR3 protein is CASSQKRGGTGELFF. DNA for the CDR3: TGCGCCAGCAGCCAAAAGCGGGGGGGGACCGGGGAGCTGTTTTTT.

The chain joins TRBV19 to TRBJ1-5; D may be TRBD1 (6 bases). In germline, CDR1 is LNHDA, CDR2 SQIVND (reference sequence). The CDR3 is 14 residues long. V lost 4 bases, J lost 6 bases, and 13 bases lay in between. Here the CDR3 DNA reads TGTGCCAGTAGTAACACAGGGTCGGGTCAGCCCCAGCATTTT. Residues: CASSNTGSGQPQHF.